This passage covers 18 T cell receptor beta chains from one sample sequenced in a study of PD-1 blockade in classical Hodgkin lymphoma. Time point specified: cycle 4 day 1 (C4D1), after 6 weeks of nivolumab. Every patient was affected by relapse after autologous stem cell transplantation, while exposure to brentuximab vedotin was not uniform. Generated by immunoSEQ multiplex PCR, the TCRdb table keeps only in-frame clones and is missing some. The sample lists 40,000 to 65,000 clones, around nine tenths occurring once. Sequencing used peripheral blood mononuclear cells (PBMCs), obtained before the fourth cycle of nivolumab. These receptors were obtained from a human donor with classical Hodgkin lymphoma.

J is TRBJ2-1 and V is TRBV5-6; D ambiguous. This CDR3 is built from 15 residues. Germline-derived CDR1 and CDR2 are SGHDT and YYEEEE. Between the trimmed V and J ends, which lost 4 bases and 2 bases, there was a span of 13 bases. The CDR3 spells CASSPDPDPYNEQFF. The CDR3 nucleotides read TGTGCCAGCAGCCCCGACCCAGACCCCTACAATGAGCAGTTCTTC.

V is TRBV29-1 and J is TRBJ1-2; a weak D match, TRBD1 (5 bases). The germline gives CDR1 SQVTM, CDR2 ANQGSEA. The CDR3 sequence is 12 residues long. Trimming removed 0 bases from V and 4 bases from J, with 6 bases in between. CDR3 in amino acids: CSVEDRAYGYTF. Here the CDR3 DNA reads TGCAGCGTTGAAGACAGGGCCTATGGCTACACCTTC.

The chain employs TRBV14 and TRBJ2-5, with D tentatively TRBD2 (6 bases). This CDR3 has 15 residues. Germline V CDR1 and CDR2: SGHDN, FVKESK. The V gene lost 0 bases and the J gene lost 1 base, with 9 bases spanning the gap. The CDR3 bases are TGTGCCAGCAGCCAAGACCAGGGAGGCCAAGAGACCCAGTACTTC. It specifies CASSQDQGGQETQYF.

CDR3: CASSLEGGPGTDTQYF. CDR3 in DNA: TGCGCCAGCAGCTTGGAGGGGGGGCCTGGCACAGATACGCAGTATTTT. This sequence joins TRBV5-1 and TRBJ2-3, with D possibly TRBD2 on 7 matching bases. Trimming stripped 0 bases from V and 1 base from J, with 12 bases between. Germline assignment: CDR1 SGHRS and CDR2 YFSETQ. The CDR3 extends over 16 amino acids.

The chain recombines TRBV7-3 with TRBJ2-2; 13 nucleotides agree with TRBD2. Germline assignment: CDR1 SGHTA and CDR2 FQGTGA. The trim removed 5 bases at V and 8 bases at J, leaving 8 bases unmatched. This CDR3 has 16 amino acids. The CDR3 DNA reads TGTGCCAGCAGCACCGGACTAGCGGGGGCCCTAGGGGAGCTGTTTTTT. Encoded protein: CASSTGLAGALGELFF.

This chain uses TRBV28 with TRBJ1-6; D gene unclear. Germline V gene sequence: CDR1 MDHEN, CDR2 SYDVKM. Trimming stripped 7 bases from V and 6 bases from J, with 7 bases between. The CDR3 runs to 12 residues. The CDR3 region is CASKRPNSPLHF. The CDR3 coding sequence is TGTGCCAGCAAAAGGCCTAATTCACCCCTCCACTTT.

This clone appeared a single time. V and J are TRBV4-2 and TRBJ2-1, with TRBD2 matching 10 bases. There are 17 residues in the CDR3. CDR1 and CDR2 (germline): LGHNA, YNFKEQ. The V and J ends lost 3 bases and 2 bases, in that order; junction bases with no gene match: 7. CDR3 DNA: TGTGCCAGCAGCCAGAGTAGCGGGGGGTCTACCTACAATGAGCAGTTCTTC. Its protein product is CASSQSSGGSTYNEQFF.

The genes are TRBV14 and TRBJ2-3; 7 bases map to TRBD2. Trimming took 1 base from V and 11 from J; bases not matched to a gene: 6. From germline, CDR1 is SGHDN and CDR2 FVKESK. The CDR3 consists of 13 residues. CDR3: CASSQGGSFRQYF. The CDR3 DNA reads TGTGCCAGCAGCCAAGGCGGGAGTTTTAGGCAGTATTTT.

The chain has TRBV27 and TRBJ2-5; 11 nucleotides agree with TRBD2. CDR3 length equals 16 residues. The V and J ends lost 5 bases and 4 bases, in that order; junction bases with no gene match: 9. Germline V gene sequence: CDR1 MNHEY, CDR2 SMNVEV (reference sequence). The CDR3 protein is CASSPSLAGERETQYF. In nucleotides, the CDR3 is TGTGCCAGCAGTCCGTCACTAGCGGGAGAACGAGAGACCCAGTACTTC.

The CDR3 DNA is TGTGCCAGCAGTTTCAGTGCAGGCTCCTACAATGAGCAGTTCTTC. It encodes CASSFSAGSYNEQFF. The V gene is TRBV28, the J gene TRBJ2-1, with D unresolved. Per the germline V gene, CDR1 is MDHEN and CDR2 is SYDVKM. The CDR3 contains 15 residues. V lost 3 bases, J lost 0 bases, and 9 bases lay in between.

The chain combines TRBV9 with TRBJ2-2, with D possibly TRBD2 on 6 matching bases. The CDR3 sequence is 13 residues long. The germline gives CDR1 SGDLS, CDR2 YYNGEE. Trimming left V 0 bases short and J 7 bases short, with 7 bases between. The CDR3 sequence is CASSVVTSGELFF. Written as DNA, the CDR3 is TGTGCCAGCAGCGTAGTGACTAGCGGGGAGCTGTTTTTT.

The genes are TRBV4-1 and TRBJ2-1; 9 nucleotides agree with TRBD2. The CDR3 length is 13 residues. J gave up 13 bases and V 0 bases, and 4 bases lay outside the gene matches. Germline CDR1 MGHRA, CDR2 YSYEKL. CDR3 DNA: TGCGCCAGCAGCCAAGACGGGACTAGCAGCCAGTTCTTC. This codes for CASSQDGTSSQFF.

This chain joins TRBV9 and TRBJ2-3; TRBD1 aligns across 12 bases. This CDR3 spans 17 amino acids. CDR1 and CDR2 from the germline V gene are SGDLS and YYNGEE. Trimming took 0 bases from V and 6 from J; bases not matched to a gene: 8. The CDR3 nucleotides read TGTGCCAGCAGCGTAGACCCCCGGGACAGGGGGCGGGATACGCAGTATTTT. Translated: CASSVDPRDRGRDTQYF.

This chain uses TRBV6-4 with TRBJ2-2; TRBD2 matches at 9 bases. V was clipped by 3 bases and J by 0 bases; unmatched bases: 8. CDR1 MRHNA and CDR2 SNTAGT come from the germline V gene. The CDR3 runs 18 residues. The CDR3 protein is CASSDFAGGPANTGELFF. Here the CDR3 DNA reads TGTGCCAGCAGTGATTTTGCGGGGGGGCCGGCGAACACCGGGGAGCTGTTTTTT.

This clone was seen just once. The chain has TRBV15 and TRBJ1-2; no definite D call. The V and J ends lost 1 base and 2 bases respectively, with 11 bases between them. The germline gives CDR1 LNHNV, CDR2 YYDKDF (reference sequence). The length of the CDR3 is 15 residues. Here the CDR3 DNA reads TGTGCCACCAGCAGAGTCGGGGATGGGAACTATGGCTACACCTTC. Amino acid sequence: CATSRVGDGNYGYTF. The variable domain in full, with the rest retrieved from reference TRBV15 and TRBJ1-2, is DAMVIQNPRYQVTQFGKPVTLSCSQTLNHNVMYWYQQKSSQAPKLLFHYYDKDFNNEADTPDNFQSRRPNTSFCFLDIRSPGLGDTAMYLCATSRVGDGNYGYTFGSGTRLTVV.

The genes are TRBV9 and TRBJ2-3; 7 bases line up with TRBD2. The CDR3 spans 14 residues. The trim removed 3 bases at V and 4 bases at J, leaving 5 bases unmatched. Germline V gives CDR1 SGDLS, CDR2 YYNGEE. In DNA, the CDR3 is TGTGCCAGCAGCGAGAGACTAGCCCCAGATACGCAGTATTTT. Translation gives CASSERLAPDTQYF. Variable domain in full (rest from reference TRBV9 and TRBJ2-3): DSGVTQTPKHLITATGQRVTLRCSPRSGDLSVYWYQQSLDQGLQFLIQYYNGEERAKGNILERFSAQQFPDLHSELNLSSLELGDSALYFCASSERLAPDTQYFGPGTRLTVL.

The V call is TRBV27, the J call TRBJ1-5, with D perhaps matching TRBD1 (5 bases). Trimming took 3 bases from V and 7 from J, leaving 16 bases between them. The CDR3 has 15 residues. Germline CDR1 and CDR2: MNHEY and SMNVEV (reference sequence). The DNA for the CDR3 is TGTGCCAGCAGTTTTATGGCCAGGGTAAAACAGCCCCAGCATTTT. It is translated as CASSFMARVKQPQHF.

The chain carries TRBV15 and TRBJ2-7, with 11 bases lining up with TRBD2. Trimming cost V 1 base and J 0 bases; bases outside gene matches: 2. Per germline, CDR1 LNHNV and CDR2 YYDKDF (reference sequence). This CDR3 contains 16 residues. The CDR3 sequence: CATSRALAGGSYEQYF. The CDR3 DNA reads TGTGCCACCAGCAGAGCTCTAGCGGGGGGCTCCTACGAGCAGTACTTC.